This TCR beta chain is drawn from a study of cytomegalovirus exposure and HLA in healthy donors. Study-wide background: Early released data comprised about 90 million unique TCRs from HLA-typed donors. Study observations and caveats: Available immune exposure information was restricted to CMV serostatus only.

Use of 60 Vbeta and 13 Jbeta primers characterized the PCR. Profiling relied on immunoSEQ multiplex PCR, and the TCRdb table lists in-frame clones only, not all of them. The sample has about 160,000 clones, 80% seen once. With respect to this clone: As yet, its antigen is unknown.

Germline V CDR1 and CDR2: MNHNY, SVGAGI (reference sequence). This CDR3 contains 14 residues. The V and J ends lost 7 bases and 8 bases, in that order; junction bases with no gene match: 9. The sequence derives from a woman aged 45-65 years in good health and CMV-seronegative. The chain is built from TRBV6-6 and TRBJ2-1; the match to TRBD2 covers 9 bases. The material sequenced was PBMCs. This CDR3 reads CASNLSGGGDEQFF. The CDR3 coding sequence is TGTGCCAGCAACCTTAGCGGGGGCGGTGATGAGCAGTTCTTC.